This T cell receptor beta chain was sequenced in a study of T cell responses to AZD1222 COVID-19 vaccine. CDR1 and CDR2 (germline): WSHSY, SAAADI. J was trimmed by 3 bases and V by 7 bases; bases with no gene match: 6. CDR3 length: 14 residues. The table came from immunoSEQ multiplex PCR; TCRdb's copy has only in-frame clones and leaves some out. Among approximately 140,000 clones listed, 93% were seen once. The TCR comes from an adult in good health. Sample: peripheral blood, taken on day 0 of AZD1222 vaccination. V and J are TRBV10-2 and TRBJ2-1; 7 nucleotides agree with TRBD2. The CDR3 region has the DNA TGCGCCAGCAAATGGGGGGGAGACTACAATGAGCAGTTCTTC. Translated, it gives CASKWGGDYNEQFF.